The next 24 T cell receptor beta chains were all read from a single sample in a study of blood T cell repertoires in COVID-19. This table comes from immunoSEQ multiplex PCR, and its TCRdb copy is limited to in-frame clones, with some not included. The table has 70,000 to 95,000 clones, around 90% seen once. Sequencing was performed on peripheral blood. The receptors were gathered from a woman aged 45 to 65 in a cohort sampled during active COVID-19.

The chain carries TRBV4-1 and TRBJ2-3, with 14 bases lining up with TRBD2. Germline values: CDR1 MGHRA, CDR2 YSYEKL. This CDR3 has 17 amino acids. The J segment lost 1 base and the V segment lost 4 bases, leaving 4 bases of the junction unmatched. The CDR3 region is CASSLGLAGARTDTQYF. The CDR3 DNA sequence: TGCGCCAGCAGCCTGGGACTAGCGGGGGCCCGCACAGATACGCAGTATTTT.

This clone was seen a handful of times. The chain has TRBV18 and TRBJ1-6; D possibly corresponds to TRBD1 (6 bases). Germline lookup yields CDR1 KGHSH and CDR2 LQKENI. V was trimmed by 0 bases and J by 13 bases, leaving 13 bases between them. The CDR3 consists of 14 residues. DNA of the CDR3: TGTGCCAGCTCACCACCGCGGGGGGCTGCCCCCCTCCACTTT. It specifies CASSPPRGAAPLHF.

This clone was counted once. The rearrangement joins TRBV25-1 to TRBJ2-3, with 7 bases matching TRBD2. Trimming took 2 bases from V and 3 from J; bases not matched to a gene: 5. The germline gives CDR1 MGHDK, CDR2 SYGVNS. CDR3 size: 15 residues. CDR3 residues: CASSEPGGGTDTQYF. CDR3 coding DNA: TGTGCCAGCAGTGAACCGGGAGGAGGGACAGATACGCAGTATTTT.

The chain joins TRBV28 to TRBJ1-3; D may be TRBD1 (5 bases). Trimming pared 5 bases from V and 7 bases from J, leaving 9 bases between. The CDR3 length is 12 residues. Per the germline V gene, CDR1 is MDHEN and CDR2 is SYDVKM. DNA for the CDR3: TGTGCCAGCAGTGGGCAGGGCAACACCATATATTTT. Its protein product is CASSGQGNTIYF.

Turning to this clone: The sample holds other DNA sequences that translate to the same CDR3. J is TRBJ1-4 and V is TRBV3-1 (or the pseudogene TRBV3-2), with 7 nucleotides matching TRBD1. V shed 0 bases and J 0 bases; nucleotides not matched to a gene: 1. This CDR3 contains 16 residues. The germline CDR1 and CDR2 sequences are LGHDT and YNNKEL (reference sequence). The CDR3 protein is CASSQEGQATNEKLFF. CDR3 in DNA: TGTGCCAGCAGCCAAGAAGGACAGGCAACTAATGAAAAACTGTTTTTT.

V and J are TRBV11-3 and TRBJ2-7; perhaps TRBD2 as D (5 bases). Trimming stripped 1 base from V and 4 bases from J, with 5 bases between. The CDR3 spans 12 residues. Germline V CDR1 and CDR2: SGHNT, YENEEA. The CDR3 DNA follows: TGTGCCAGCAGCTTAGGGAGGTACGAGCAGTACTTC. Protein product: CASSLGRYEQYF. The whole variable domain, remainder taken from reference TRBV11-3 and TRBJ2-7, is EAGVVQSPRYKIIEKKQPVAFWCNPISGHNTLYWYLQNLGQGPELLIRYENEEAVDDSQLPKDRFSAERLKGVDSTLKIQPAELGDSAVYLCASSLGRYEQYFGPGTRLTVT.

CDR3 amino acids: CASSPGDSYEQYF. In DNA form, the CDR3 reads TGTGCCAGCAGCCCGGGCGACAGCTACGAGCAGTACTTC. The rearrangement links TRBV11-2 to TRBJ2-7; a weak D match, TRBD1 (5 bases). Trimming cost V 5 bases and J 3 bases, with 11 bases left between them. The germline gives CDR1 SGHAT, CDR2 FQNNGV. This CDR3 has 13 residues.

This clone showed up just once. Here the CDR3 reads CSASKREGGTDTQYF. Written as DNA, the CDR3 is TGCAGTGCTAGTAAGCGGGAGGGTGGCACAGATACGCAGTATTTT. The chain employs TRBV20-1 and TRBJ2-3, with 10 positions matching TRBD2. The CDR3 totals 15 residues. Looked up from germline, CDR1 is DFQATT and CDR2 is SNEGSKA (reference sequence). V shed 3 bases, J shed 1 base, and the junction held 4 bases outside the gene matches.

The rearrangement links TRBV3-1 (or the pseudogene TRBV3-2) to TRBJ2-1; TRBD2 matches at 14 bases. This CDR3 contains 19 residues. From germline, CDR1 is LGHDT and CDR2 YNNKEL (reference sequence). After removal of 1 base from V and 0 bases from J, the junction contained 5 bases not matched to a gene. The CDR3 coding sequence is TGTGCCAGCAGCCAAGTAGGACTAGCGGGAGGACGCTCCTACAATGAGCAGTTCTTC. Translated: CASSQVGLAGGRSYNEQFF.

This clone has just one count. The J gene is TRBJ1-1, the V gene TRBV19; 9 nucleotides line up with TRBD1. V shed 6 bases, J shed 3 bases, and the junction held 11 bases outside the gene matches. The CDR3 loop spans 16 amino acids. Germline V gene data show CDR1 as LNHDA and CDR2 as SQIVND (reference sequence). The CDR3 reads CASRSGTGNKDTEAFF. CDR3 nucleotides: TGTGCCAGTAGATCCGGGACAGGGAATAAGGACACTGAAGCTTTCTTT.

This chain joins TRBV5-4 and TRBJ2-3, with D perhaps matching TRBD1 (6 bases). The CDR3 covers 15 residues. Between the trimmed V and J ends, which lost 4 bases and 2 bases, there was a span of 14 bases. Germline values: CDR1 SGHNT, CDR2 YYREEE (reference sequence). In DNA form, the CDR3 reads TGTGCCAGCAGCCAGTCACAGGGCAACACAGATACGCAGTATTTT. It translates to CASSQSQGNTDTQYF.

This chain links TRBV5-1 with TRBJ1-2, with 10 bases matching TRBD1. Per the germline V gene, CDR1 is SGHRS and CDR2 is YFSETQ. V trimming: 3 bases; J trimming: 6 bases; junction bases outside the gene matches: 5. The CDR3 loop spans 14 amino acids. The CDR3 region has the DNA TGCGCCAGCAGCTCCGGACAGGGGGTTCATGGCTACACCTTC. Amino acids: CASSSGQGVHGYTF.

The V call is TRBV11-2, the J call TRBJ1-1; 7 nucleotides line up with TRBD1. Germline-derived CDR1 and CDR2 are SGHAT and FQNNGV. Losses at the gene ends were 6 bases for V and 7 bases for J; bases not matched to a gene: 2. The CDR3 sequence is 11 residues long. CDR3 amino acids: CASRRTGEAFF. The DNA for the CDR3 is TGTGCCAGCAGAAGGACAGGTGAAGCTTTCTTT.

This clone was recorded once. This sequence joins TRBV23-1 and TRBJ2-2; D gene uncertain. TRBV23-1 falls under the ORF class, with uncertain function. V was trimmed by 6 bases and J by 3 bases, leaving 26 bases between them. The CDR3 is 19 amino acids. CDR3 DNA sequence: TGCGCCAGCAGCCAACATAGCCCGCCCTCAGTAGAACACACCGGGGAGCTGTTTTTT. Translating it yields CASSQHSPPSVEHTGELFF.

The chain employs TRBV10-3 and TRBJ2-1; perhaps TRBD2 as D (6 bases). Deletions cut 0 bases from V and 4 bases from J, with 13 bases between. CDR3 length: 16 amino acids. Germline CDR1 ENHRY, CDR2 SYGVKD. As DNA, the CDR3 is TGTGCCATCAGTGAGTCGACCACGACTAGTTACAATGAGCAGTTCTTC. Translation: CAISESTTTSYNEQFF.

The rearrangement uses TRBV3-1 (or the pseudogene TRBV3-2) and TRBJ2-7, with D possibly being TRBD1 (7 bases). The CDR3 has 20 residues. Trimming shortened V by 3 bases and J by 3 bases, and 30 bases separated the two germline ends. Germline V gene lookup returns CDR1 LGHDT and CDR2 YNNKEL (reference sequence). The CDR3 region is CASSHFGYTGDRTISYEQYF. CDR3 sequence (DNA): TGTGCCAGCAGCCATTTTGGATATACAGGGGACCGGACTATTAGCTACGAGCAGTACTTC.

For the CDR3, the DNA is TGCGCCAGCAGCCAAGATTGGGCGGGGGAAAACATTCAGTACTTC. Translated: CASSQDWAGENIQYF. The chain is built from TRBV4-1 and TRBJ2-4; TRBD2 agrees at 7 bases. Germline values: CDR1 MGHRA, CDR2 YSYEKL. Trimming took 0 bases from V and 5 from J; bases not matched to a gene: 4. This CDR3 contains 15 residues.

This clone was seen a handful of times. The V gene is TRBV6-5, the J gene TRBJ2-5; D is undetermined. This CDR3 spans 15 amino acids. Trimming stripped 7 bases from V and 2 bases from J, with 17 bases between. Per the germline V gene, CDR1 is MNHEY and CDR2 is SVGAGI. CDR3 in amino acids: CASTTSPTIQETQYF. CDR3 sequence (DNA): TGTGCCAGCACCACCTCTCCGACAATTCAAGAGACCCAGTACTTC.

The chain's CDR3 is CASSPGVTETYEQYF. In DNA, the CDR3 is TGTGCCAGCAGCCCGGGAGTGACAGAAACCTACGAGCAGTACTTC. The rearrangement joins TRBV5-4 to TRBJ2-7; possibly TRBD2 for D (6 bases). CDR3 length: 15 residues. The V gene's germline CDR1 is SGHNT and CDR2 YYREEE (reference sequence). V lost 4 bases and J lost 2, with 16 bases in between.

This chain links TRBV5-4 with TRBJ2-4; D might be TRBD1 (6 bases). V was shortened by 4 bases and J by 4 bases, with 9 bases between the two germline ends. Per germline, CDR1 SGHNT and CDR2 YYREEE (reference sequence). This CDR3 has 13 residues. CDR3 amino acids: CASSLGQKNIQYF. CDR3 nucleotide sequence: TGTGCCAGCAGCCTCGGACAGAAAAACATTCAGTACTTC.

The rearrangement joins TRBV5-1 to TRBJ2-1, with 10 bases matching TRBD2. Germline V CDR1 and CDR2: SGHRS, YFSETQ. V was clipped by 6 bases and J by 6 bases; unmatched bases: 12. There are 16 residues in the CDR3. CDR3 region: CASTIGASGGANEQFF. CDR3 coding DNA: TGCGCCAGCACCATTGGGGCCAGCGGGGGGGCCAATGAGCAGTTCTTC.

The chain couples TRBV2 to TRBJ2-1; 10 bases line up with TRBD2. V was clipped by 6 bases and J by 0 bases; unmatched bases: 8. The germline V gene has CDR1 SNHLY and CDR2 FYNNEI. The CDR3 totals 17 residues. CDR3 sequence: CASRGLAGDYSYNEQFF. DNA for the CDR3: TGTGCCAGCAGAGGTCTAGCGGGGGATTACTCCTACAATGAGCAGTTCTTC. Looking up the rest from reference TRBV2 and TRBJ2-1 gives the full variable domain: EPEVTQTPSHQVTQMGQEVILRCVPISNHLYFYWYRQILGQKVEFLVSFYNNEISEKSEIFDDQFSVERPDGSNFTLKIRSTKLEDSAMYFCASRGLAGDYSYNEQFFGPGTRLTVL.

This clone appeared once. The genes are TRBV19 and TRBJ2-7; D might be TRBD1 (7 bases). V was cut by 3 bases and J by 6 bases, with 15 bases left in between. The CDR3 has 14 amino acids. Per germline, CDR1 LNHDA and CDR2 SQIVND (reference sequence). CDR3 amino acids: CASSMFAGGGEQYF. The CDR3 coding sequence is TGTGCCAGTAGTATGTTCGCAGGGGGAGGCGAGCAGTACTTC.

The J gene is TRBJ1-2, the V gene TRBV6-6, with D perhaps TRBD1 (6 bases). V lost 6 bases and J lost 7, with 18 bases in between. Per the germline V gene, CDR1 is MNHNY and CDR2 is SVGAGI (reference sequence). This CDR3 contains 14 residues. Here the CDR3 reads CASSLGRGSSGYTF. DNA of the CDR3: TGTGCCAGCAGCCTCGGGAGGGGGAGTAGTGGCTACACCTTC.